The 14 T cell receptor beta chains below all came from one sample that was sequenced in a study of cytomegalovirus exposure and HLA in healthy donors. The PCR was carried out with 60 Vbeta primers and 13 Jbeta primers. Measured with immunoSEQ multiplex PCR; TCRdb has only the in-frame clones, and not every one. The table includes tens of thousands of clones, roughly 74% detected once. The source material was PBMCs. These receptor sequences come from a man in his forties in good health and CMV-seronegative.

V usage is TRBV19 and J usage is TRBJ2-7; D may be TRBD1 (6 bases). From germline, CDR1 is LNHDA and CDR2 SQIVND (reference sequence). The CDR3 is made up of 13 amino acids. V lost 3 bases and J 7 bases, leaving 13 bases between the germline ends. The CDR3 DNA is TGTGCCAGTAGTATTCAGGGGCGCGGTGAGCAGTACTTC. Translated, it gives CASSIQGRGEQYF. Using reference TRBV19 and TRBJ2-7 for the parts outside the CDR3, the full variable domain is DGGITQSPKYLFRKEGQNVTLSCEQNLNHDAMYWYRQDPGQGLRLIYYSQIVNDFQKGDIAEGYSVSREKKESFPLTVTSAQKNPTAFYLCASSIQGRGEQYFGPGTRLTVT.

This clone was counted a single time. The chain joins TRBV6-5 to TRBJ1-2, with no clear D. Between the trimmed V and J ends, which lost 7 bases and 3 bases, there was a span of 18 bases. The germline CDR1 and CDR2 sequences are MNHEY and SVGAGI. This CDR3 spans 15 amino acids. This CDR3 reads CASTSPRDNHYGYTF. The CDR3 coding sequence is TGTGCCAGCACCTCTCCCAGAGACAACCACTATGGCTACACCTTC.

The J gene is TRBJ2-7, the V gene TRBV19, with D perhaps matching TRBD1 (8 bases). The CDR3 has 13 amino acids. Germline V gene lookup returns CDR1 LNHDA and CDR2 SQIVND (reference sequence). V lost 7 bases and J 4 bases, leaving 14 bases between the germline ends. The CDR3 DNA reads as TGTGCCAGTAACGGACAGGGAGGGTACGAGCAGTACTTC. Translation gives CASNGQGGYEQYF.

This clone was picked up one time. The rearrangement links TRBV7-2 to TRBJ1-1, with unresolved D. Looked up from germline, CDR1 is SGHTA and CDR2 is FQGNSA. The CDR3 has 11 amino acids. Trimming cost V 5 bases and J 4 bases, with 5 bases left between them. Written as DNA, the CDR3 is TGTGCCAGCAGCCAATTCACTGAAGCTTTCTTT. Translating gives CASSQFTEAFF.

The V call is TRBV4-1, the J call TRBJ2-5; possibly TRBD1 for D (6 bases). The CDR3 contains 13 residues. Germline CDR1 and CDR2: MGHRA and YSYEKL. V lost 6 bases and J 3 bases, leaving 11 bases between the germline ends. CDR3: CASSRQAEETQYF. DNA for the CDR3: TGCGCCAGCAGTCGACAGGCCGAAGAGACCCAGTACTTC.

The V gene is TRBV6-6, the J gene TRBJ2-5; TRBD2 aligns across 7 bases. The CDR3 totals 15 residues. The junction had 10 bases not matched to a gene; V was cut back by 0 bases and J by 9 bases. The germline CDR1 and CDR2 sequences are MNHNY and SVGAGI (reference sequence). The CDR3 spells CASSYSNGLGWAQYF. For the CDR3, the DNA is TGTGCCAGCAGTTACTCGAATGGACTAGGTTGGGCCCAGTACTTC.

The J gene is TRBJ1-2, the V gene TRBV28; 8 bases align to TRBD1. Germline-derived CDR1 and CDR2 are MDHEN and SYDVKM. The ends lost 4 bases at V and 6 bases at J; junction bases unmatched: 10. The CDR3 runs to 15 residues. This CDR3 is CASSSTGTGHDGYTF. The CDR3 DNA reads as TGTGCCAGCAGTTCCACCGGGACAGGCCATGATGGCTACACCTTC.

This rearrangement joins TRBV5-1 to TRBJ2-3, with a tentative D call TRBD1 (5 bases). Trimming shortened V by 1 base and J by 0 bases, and 15 bases separated the two germline ends. This CDR3 region has 17 residues. CDR1 SGHRS and CDR2 YFSETQ come from the germline V gene. Written as DNA, the CDR3 is TGCGCCAGCAGCTTGTCAGGGATCCAAACTAGCACAGATACGCAGTATTTT. Translation gives CASSLSGIQTSTDTQYF.

The chain is built from TRBV28 and TRBJ1-1, with 11 bases matching TRBD1. There are 16 residues in the CDR3. Germline CDR1 is MDHEN and CDR2 is SYDVKM. The V gene end was trimmed by 7 bases and the J gene end by 0 bases; junction bases not matched to a gene: 7. Here the CDR3 reads CASKDRGRTMNTEAFF. CDR3 sequence (DNA): TGTGCCAGCAAGGACAGGGGGCGAACTATGAACACTGAAGCTTTCTTT.

This clone was picked up a small number of times. CDR3 bases: TGTGCCAGCAGTTCCGGGACTACTCGCTACGAGCAGTACTTC. Translation: CASSSGTTRYEQYF. V and J are TRBV28 and TRBJ2-7, with 7 nucleotides matching TRBD2. Germline V lookup: CDR1 MDHEN, CDR2 SYDVKM. With 4 bases clipped from V and 3 bases from J, the junction kept 6 bases outside the gene matches. The CDR3 is made up of 14 amino acids.

The chain uses TRBV2 and TRBJ2-7, with 7 bases lining up with TRBD2. The CDR3 is made up of 12 amino acids. J gave up 3 bases and V 6 bases, and 2 bases lay outside the gene matches. Germline V gene lookup returns CDR1 SNHLY and CDR2 FYNNEI. The CDR3, as DNA: TGTGCCAGCAGGCGGGAGATCTACGAGCAGTACTTC. It codes for CASRREIYEQYF.

This clone was observed a handful of times. V usage is TRBV6-5 and J usage is TRBJ2-1, with TRBD2 identical over 9 bases. The CDR3 is made up of 14 amino acids. CDR1 and CDR2 (germline): MNHEY, SVGAGI. J gave up 9 bases and V 5 bases, and 8 bases lay outside the gene matches. CDR3 nucleotides: TGTGCCAGCAGTAGGTACGAGCGGGAGGTTGAGCAGTTCTTC. Translating gives CASSRYEREVEQFF.

The chain uses TRBV28 and TRBJ2-7, with TRBD2 matching 10 bases. The J segment lost 3 bases and the V segment lost 5 bases, leaving 13 bases of the junction unmatched. This CDR3 contains 17 residues. Per germline, CDR1 MDHEN and CDR2 SYDVKM. CDR3 sequence (DNA): TGTGCCAGCAGTCCCCCCCGCTGGACTAGCGGATTCTACGAGCAGTACTTC. Its translation is CASSPPRWTSGFYEQYF. Using reference TRBV28 and TRBJ2-7 for the parts outside the CDR3, the full variable domain is DVKVTQSSRYLVKRTGEKVFLECVQDMDHENMFWYRQDPGLGLRLIYFSYDVKMKEKGDIPEGYSVSREKKERFSLILESASTNQTSMYLCASSPPRWTSGFYEQYFGPGTRLTVT.

The V call is TRBV15, the J call TRBJ1-1; 8 bases match TRBD1. The CDR3 loop spans 15 amino acids. Germline V gene lookup returns CDR1 LNHNV and CDR2 YYDKDF (reference sequence). V shed 0 bases, J shed 10 bases, and the junction held 10 bases outside the gene matches. The CDR3 region is CATSRDKTGARGAFF. For the CDR3, the DNA is TGTGCCACCAGCAGAGACAAGACAGGGGCAAGAGGAGCTTTCTTT.